The clone carrying this T cell receptor beta chain has ten or more counts. The germline CDR1 and CDR2 sequences are SGHVS and FQNEAQ. This CDR3 is 14 amino acids long. Trimming pared 4 bases from V and 3 bases from J, leaving 12 bases between. These data are taken from a study of naive and memory T cell subsets. RNA was extracted from roughly 2.5 ml of whole blood of healthy adults. Blood and skin TCR RNA was reverse transcribed with alpha and beta constant primers. TCRdb reprocessed the 5' RACE reads with MiXCR, giving one entry per CDR3 protein. This sample has 20,000 to 30,000 distinct CDR3 sequences, with under 30% found just once.

This TCR was sampled from a female donor in good health. The rearrangement uses TRBV7-8 and TRBJ1-1; possibly TRBD1 for D (6 bases). The chain's CDR3 is CASSSIEGDTEAFF. CDR3 bases: TGTGCCAGCAGCTCCATAGAGGGGGACACTGAAGCTTTCTTT.